This T cell receptor beta chain was sequenced during a study of control samples from healthy donors and cancer patients. The method was immunoSEQ multiplex PCR; TCRdb's version includes in-frame clones alone and lacks a portion of them. This sample yields 390,000 or so clones, of which more than 80% are seen a single time; around 6.8% belongs to the top ten. CDR3 length equals 13 residues. The germline CDR1 and CDR2 sequences are LGHDT and YNNKEL (reference sequence). Germline trimming cut 4 bases from V and 4 bases from J; bases unmatched to any gene: 4. In the case of this clone: Different DNA sequences within this sample yield the same CDR3.

The chain combines TRBV3-1 (or the pseudogene TRBV3-2) with TRBJ2-7; 7 nucleotides match TRBD1. The sample consisted of PBMCs. This TCR was recovered from a man aged 35 to 55 with head and neck cancer. As DNA, the CDR3 is TGTGCCAGCAGCCGTAGGGGGCAATACGAGCAGTACTTC. Translating it yields CASSRRGQYEQYF.